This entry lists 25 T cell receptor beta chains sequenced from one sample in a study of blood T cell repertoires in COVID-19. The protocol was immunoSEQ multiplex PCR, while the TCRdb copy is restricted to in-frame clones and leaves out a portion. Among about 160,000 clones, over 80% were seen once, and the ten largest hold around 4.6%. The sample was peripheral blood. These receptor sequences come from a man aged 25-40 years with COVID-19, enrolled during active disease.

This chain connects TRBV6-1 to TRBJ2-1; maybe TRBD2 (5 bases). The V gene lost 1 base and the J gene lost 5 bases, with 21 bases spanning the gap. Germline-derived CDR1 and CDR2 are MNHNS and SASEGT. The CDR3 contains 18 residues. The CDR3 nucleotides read TGTGCCAGCAGTGAAGAAGGCGAACCCCTTCAGCGGCACAATGAGCAGTTCTTC. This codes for CASSEEGEPLQRHNEQFF.

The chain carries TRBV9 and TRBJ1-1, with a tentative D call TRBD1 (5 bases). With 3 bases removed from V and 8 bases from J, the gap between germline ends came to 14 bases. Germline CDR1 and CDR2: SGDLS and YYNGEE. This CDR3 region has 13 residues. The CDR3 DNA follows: TGTGCCAGCAGCGCTCCAACAGGATTGGAAGCTTTCTTT. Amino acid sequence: CASSAPTGLEAFF.

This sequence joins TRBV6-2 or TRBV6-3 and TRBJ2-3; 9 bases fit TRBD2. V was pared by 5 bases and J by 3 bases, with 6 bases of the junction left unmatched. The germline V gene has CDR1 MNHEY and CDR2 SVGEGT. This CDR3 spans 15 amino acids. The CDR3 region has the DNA TGTGCCAGCAGTCTTCGCGGGGGGGAGACAGATACGCAGTATTTT. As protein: CASSLRGGETDTQYF.

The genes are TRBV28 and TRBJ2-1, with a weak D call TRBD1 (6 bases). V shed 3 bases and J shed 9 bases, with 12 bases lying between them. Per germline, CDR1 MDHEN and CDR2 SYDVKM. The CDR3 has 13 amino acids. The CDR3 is CASSFQGYGEQFF. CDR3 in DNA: TGTGCCAGCAGTTTTCAGGGGTACGGTGAGCAGTTCTTC.

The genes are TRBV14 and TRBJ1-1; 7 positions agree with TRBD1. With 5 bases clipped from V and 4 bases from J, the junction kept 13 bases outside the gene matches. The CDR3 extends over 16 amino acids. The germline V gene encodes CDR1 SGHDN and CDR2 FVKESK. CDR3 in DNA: TGTGCCAGCAGCTCTATCCCAGGGGGGAGAGGCACTGAAGCTTTCTTT. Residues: CASSSIPGGRGTEAFF. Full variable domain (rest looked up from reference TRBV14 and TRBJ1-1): EAGVTQFPSHSVIEKGQTVTLRCDPISGHDNLYWYRRVMGKEIKFLLHFVKESKQDESGMPNNRFLAERTGGTYSTLKVQPAELEDSGVYFCASSSIPGGRGTEAFFGQGTRLTVV.

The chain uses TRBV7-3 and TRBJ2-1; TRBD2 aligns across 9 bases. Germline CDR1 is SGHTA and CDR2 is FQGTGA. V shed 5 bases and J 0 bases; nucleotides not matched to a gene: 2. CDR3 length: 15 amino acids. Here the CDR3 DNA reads TGTGCCAGCAGCCCTAGCGGGGCCTCCTACAATGAGCAGTTCTTC. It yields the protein CASSPSGASYNEQFF. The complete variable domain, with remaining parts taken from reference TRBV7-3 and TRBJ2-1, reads GAGVSQTPSNKVTEKGKYVELRCDPISGHTALYWYRQSLGQGPEFLIYFQGTGAADDSGLPNDRFFAVRPEGSVSTLKIQRTERGDSAVYLCASSPSGASYNEQFFGPGTRLTVL.

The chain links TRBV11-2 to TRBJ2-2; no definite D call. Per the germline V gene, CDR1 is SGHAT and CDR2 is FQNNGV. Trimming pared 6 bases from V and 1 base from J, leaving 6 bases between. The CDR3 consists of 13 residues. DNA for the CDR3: TGTGCCAGCAGACGACTGAACACCGGGGAGCTGTTTTTT. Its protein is CASRRLNTGELFF.

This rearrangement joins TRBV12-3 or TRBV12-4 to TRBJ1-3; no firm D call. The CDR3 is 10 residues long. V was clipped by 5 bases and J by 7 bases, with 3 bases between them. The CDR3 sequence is CASSRNTIYF. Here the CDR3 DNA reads TGTGCCAGCAGTCGTAACACCATATATTTT.

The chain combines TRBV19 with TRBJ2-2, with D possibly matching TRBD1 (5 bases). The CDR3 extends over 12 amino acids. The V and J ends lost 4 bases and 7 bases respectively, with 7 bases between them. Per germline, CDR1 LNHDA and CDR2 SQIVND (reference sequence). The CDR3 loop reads CASSTGLGELFF. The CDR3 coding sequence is TGTGCCAGTAGTACAGGGCTCGGGGAGCTGTTTTTT. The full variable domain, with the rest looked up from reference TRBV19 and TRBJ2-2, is DGGITQSPKYLFRKEGQNVTLSCEQNLNHDAMYWYRQDPGQGLRLIYYSQIVNDFQKGDIAEGYSVSREKKESFPLTVTSAQKNPTAFYLCASSTGLGELFFGEGSRLTVL.

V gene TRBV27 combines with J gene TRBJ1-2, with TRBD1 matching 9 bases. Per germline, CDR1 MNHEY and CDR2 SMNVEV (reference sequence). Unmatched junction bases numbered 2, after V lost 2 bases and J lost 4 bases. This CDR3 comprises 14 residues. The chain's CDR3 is CASSLKGQGYGYTF. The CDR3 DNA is TGTGCCAGCAGTTTAAAGGGACAGGGCTATGGCTACACCTTC.

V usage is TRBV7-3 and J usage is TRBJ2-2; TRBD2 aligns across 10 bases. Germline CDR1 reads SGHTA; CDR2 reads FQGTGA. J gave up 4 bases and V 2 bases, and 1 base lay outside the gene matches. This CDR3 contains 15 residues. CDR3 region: CASSLPSGGTGELFF. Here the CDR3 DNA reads TGTGCCAGCAGCTTACCTAGCGGGGGCACCGGGGAGCTGTTTTTT.

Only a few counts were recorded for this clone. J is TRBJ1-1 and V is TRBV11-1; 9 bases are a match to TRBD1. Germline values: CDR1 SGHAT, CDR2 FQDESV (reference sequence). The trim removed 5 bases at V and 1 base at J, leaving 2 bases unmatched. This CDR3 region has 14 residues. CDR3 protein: CASSPGQGNTEAFF. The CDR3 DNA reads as TGTGCCAGCAGCCCGGGACAGGGGAACACTGAAGCTTTCTTT.

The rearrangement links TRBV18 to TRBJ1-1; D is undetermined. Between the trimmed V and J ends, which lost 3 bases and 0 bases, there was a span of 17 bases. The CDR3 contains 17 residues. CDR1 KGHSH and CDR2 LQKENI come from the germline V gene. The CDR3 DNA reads TGTGCCAGCTCACCGGACGAGTGGGGAGAGATGAACACTGAAGCTTTCTTT. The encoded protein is CASSPDEWGEMNTEAFF. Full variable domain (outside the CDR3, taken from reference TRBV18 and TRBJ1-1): NAGVMQNPRHLVRRRGQEARLRCSPMKGHSHVYWYRQLPEEGLKFMVYLQKENIIDESGMPKERFSAEFPKEGPSILRIQQVVRGDSAAYFCASSPDEWGEMNTEAFFGQGTRLTVV.

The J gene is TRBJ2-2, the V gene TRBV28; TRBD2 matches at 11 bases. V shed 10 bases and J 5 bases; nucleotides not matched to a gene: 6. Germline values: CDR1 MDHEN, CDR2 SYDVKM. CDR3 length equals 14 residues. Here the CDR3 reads CATTSGSGTGELFF. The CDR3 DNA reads TGTGCCACAACTAGCGGGAGCGGGACCGGGGAGCTGTTTTTT.

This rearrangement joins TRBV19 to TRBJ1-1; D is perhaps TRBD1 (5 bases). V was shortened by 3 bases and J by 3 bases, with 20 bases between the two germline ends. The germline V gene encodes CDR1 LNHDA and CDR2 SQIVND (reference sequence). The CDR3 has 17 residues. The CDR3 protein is CASSITRLGRGYTEAFF. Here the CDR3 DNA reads TGTGCCAGTAGTATTACGAGGTTGGGAAGGGGCTACACTGAAGCTTTCTTT.

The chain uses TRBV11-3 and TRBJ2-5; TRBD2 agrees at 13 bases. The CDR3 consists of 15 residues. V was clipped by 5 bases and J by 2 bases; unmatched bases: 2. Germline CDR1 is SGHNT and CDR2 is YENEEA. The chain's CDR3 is CASSLGLAGQETQYF. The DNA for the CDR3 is TGTGCCAGCAGCCTGGGACTAGCGGGACAAGAGACCCAGTACTTC.

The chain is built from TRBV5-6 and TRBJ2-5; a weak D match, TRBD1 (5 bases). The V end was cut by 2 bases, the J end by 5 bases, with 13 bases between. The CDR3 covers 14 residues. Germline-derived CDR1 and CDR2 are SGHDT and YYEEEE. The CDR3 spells CASSFWGSGETQYF. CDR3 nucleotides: TGTGCCAGCAGCTTCTGGGGATCAGGGGAGACCCAGTACTTC.

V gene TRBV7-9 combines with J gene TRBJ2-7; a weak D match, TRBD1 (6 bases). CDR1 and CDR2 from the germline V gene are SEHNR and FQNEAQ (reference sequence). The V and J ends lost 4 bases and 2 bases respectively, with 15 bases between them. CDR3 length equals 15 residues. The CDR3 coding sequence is TGTGCCAGCAGCTCTCGACAGGTTTACACCTACGAGCAGTACTTC. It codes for CASSSRQVYTYEQYF.

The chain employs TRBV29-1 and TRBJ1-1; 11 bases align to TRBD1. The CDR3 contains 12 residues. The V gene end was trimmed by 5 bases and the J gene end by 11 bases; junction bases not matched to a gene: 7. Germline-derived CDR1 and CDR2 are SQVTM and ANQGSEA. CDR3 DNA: TGCAGCGTTCGCGGGACAGGGGGTAATGCTTTCTTT. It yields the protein CSVRGTGGNAFF.

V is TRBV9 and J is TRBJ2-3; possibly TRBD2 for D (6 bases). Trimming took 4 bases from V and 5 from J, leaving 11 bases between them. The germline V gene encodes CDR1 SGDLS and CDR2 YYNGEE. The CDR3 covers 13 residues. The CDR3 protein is CASSYLGGDTQYF. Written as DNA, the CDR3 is TGTGCCAGCAGCTATTTGGGGGGAGATACGCAGTATTTT.

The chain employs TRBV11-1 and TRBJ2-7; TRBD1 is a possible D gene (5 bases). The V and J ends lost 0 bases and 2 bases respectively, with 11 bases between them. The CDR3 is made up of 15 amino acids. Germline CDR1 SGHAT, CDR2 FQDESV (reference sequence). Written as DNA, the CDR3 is TGTGCCAGCAGCTTAGCGAAGGGCAGGGCCTACGAGCAGTACTTC. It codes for CASSLAKGRAYEQYF.

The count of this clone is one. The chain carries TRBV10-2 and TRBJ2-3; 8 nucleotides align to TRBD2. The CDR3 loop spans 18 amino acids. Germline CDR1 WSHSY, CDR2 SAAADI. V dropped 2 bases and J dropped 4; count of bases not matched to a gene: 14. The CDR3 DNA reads TGCGCCAGCAGTGAGACCCCCTTTCAGGCGGGAGGCGCAGATACGCAGTATTTT. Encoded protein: CASSETPFQAGGADTQYF.

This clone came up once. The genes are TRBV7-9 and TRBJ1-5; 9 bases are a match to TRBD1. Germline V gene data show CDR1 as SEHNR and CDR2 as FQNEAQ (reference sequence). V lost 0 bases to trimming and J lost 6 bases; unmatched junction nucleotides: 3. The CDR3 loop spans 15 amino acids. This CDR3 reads CASSLAGTGLQPQHF. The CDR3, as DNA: TGTGCCAGCAGCTTAGCCGGGACAGGGCTTCAGCCCCAGCATTTT.

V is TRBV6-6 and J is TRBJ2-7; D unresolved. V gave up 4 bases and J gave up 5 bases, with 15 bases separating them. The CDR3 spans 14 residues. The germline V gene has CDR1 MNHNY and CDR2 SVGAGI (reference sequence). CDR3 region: CASSWVTGVHEQYF. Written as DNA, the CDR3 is TGTGCCAGCAGTTGGGTGACTGGAGTCCACGAGCAGTACTTC.

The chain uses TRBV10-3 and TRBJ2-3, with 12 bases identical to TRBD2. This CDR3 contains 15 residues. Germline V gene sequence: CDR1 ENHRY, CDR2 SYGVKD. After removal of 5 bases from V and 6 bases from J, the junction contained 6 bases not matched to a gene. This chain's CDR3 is CAISTSGRPPDTQYF. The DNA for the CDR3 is TGTGCCATCAGTACTAGCGGGAGGCCCCCCGATACGCAGTATTTT.